The 12 T cell receptor beta chains reported below all come from one sample, sequenced in a study of blood T cell repertoires in COVID-19 (dated by TCRdb to between 2020 and 2021). Library preparation employed the immunoSEQ multiplex PCR assay. Imported from immuneACCESS, the table was reduced by TCRdb to in-frame sequences with V and J called. These copies leave out some clones; in studies compared against another copy, an unresolved V gene accounts for under half, and the cause of the remainder is not known. Recorded for this sample are hundreds of thousands of clones; 75% to 85% of them occurred a single time. The ten largest account for 4% to 6% of the sample. Sequenced sample: peripheral blood. The origin of the receptors is a man aged 45-65 years with active or convalescent COVID-19.

The chain uses TRBV11-2 and TRBJ2-1, with D tentatively TRBD2 (6 bases). The V end lost 5 bases, the J end lost 7 bases, and 12 bases lay between the germline ends. The CDR3 runs 13 residues. Germline CDR1 SGHAT, CDR2 FQNNGV. The CDR3 DNA is TGTGCCAGCAGCACCGGAGGGATGAATGAGCAGTTCTTC. This gives the protein CASSTGGMNEQFF. The full variable domain, completed using reference TRBV11-2 and TRBJ2-1, is EAGVAQSPRYKIIEKRQSVAFWCNPISGHATLYWYQQILGQGPKLLIQFQNNGVVDDSQLPKDRFSAERLKGVDSTLKIQPAKLEDSAVYLCASSTGGMNEQFFGPGTRLTVL.

Concerning this clone: Other DNA sequences in the same sample also yield this CDR3. This chain uses TRBV18 with TRBJ1-1; no definite D call. CDR3 size: 13 residues. Germline loops: CDR1 KGHSH, CDR2 LQKENI. Trimming left V 1 base short and J 1 base short, with 4 bases between. CDR3 DNA sequence: TGTGCCAGCTCACCACAGAGGAACACTGAAGCTTTCTTT. Residues: CASSPQRNTEAFF.

The chain uses TRBV3-1 (or the pseudogene TRBV3-2) and TRBJ1-6; TRBD1 agrees at 7 bases. V shed 6 bases and J 9 bases; nucleotides not matched to a gene: 8. The CDR3 sequence is 14 residues long. Germline CDR1 reads LGHDT; CDR2 reads YNNKEL (reference sequence). The CDR3 DNA reads as TGTGCCAGCAGGGAAACAAACAGGGGTTCACCCCTCCACTTT. Protein product: CASRETNRGSPLHF.

This clone showed up just a few times. The V call is TRBV6-5, the J call TRBJ1-5, with D maybe TRBD1 (5 bases). The V gene lost 6 bases and the J gene lost 3 bases, with 15 bases spanning the gap. CDR3 length: 15 residues. Germline V lookup: CDR1 MNHEY, CDR2 SVGAGI. The CDR3, as DNA: TGTGCCAGCAGATCCTTTCAGGGTTACAATCAGCCCCAGCATTTT. As protein: CASRSFQGYNQPQHF.

This clone appeared a single time. This sequence joins TRBV28 and TRBJ1-2, with D possibly being TRBD1 (5 bases). The CDR3 length is 13 residues. Germline-derived CDR1 and CDR2 are MDHEN and SYDVKM. V was trimmed by 7 bases and J by 4 bases, leaving 13 bases between them. The CDR3 sequence is CASTQGGVYGYTF. CDR3 bases: TGTGCCAGCACCCAGGGTGGGGTCTATGGCTACACCTTC.

The genes are TRBV12-5 and TRBJ1-4; TRBD1 agrees at 11 bases. Trimming removed 5 bases from V and 8 bases from J; junction bases left unmatched: 7. The CDR3 length is 15 residues. Germline CDR1 reads LGHNT; CDR2 reads FRNRAP. This chain's CDR3 is CASGTGQGATEKLFF. Here the CDR3 DNA reads TGTGCTAGTGGTACAGGACAGGGGGCAACGGAAAAACTGTTTTTT.

This clone came up a few times. V is TRBV4-1 and J is TRBJ2-5; maybe TRBD2 (6 bases). Germline CDR1 and CDR2: MGHRA and YSYEKL. V was clipped by 4 bases and J by 3 bases, with 12 bases between them. The CDR3 runs 14 residues. CDR3 sequence: CASSRGGAEETQYF. As DNA, the CDR3 is TGCGCCAGCAGCCGAGGAGGGGCTGAAGAGACCCAGTACTTC.

The V and J genes are TRBV7-2 and TRBJ1-4; D gene unclear. Looked up from germline, CDR1 is SGHTA and CDR2 is FQGNSA. The CDR3 spans 15 residues. Trimming cost V 5 bases and J 2 bases, with 12 bases left between them. The CDR3 is CASSPSPSTNEKLFF. DNA of the CDR3: TGTGCCAGCAGCCCAAGCCCTAGCACTAATGAAAAACTGTTTTTT.

This clone occurred once. This chain connects TRBV6-1 to TRBJ2-1, with 12 bases matching TRBD2. The CDR3 sequence is 16 residues long. CDR1 and CDR2 (germline): MNHNS, SASEGT. With V trimmed by 6 bases and J by 9 bases, 12 bases remained unmatched. The DNA of the CDR3 is TGTGCCAGCAGCGAATGGTCTAGCGGGAGGGCCGCTGAGCAGTTCTTC. Residues: CASSEWSSGRAAEQFF.

The chain couples TRBV10-2 to TRBJ2-7; D not certain. With 2 bases removed from V and 2 bases from J, the gap between germline ends came to 7 bases. The CDR3 is made up of 13 amino acids. Germline lookup yields CDR1 WSHSY and CDR2 SAAADI. The CDR3: CASSEHIPYEQYF. The CDR3 nucleotides are TGCGCCAGCAGTGAGCACATCCCCTACGAGCAGTACTTC.

V usage is TRBV15 and J usage is TRBJ2-2; 9 nucleotides agree with TRBD1. The CDR3 is made up of 11 amino acids. Germline CDR1 is LNHNV and CDR2 is YYDKDF (reference sequence). The J segment lost 16 bases and the V segment lost 6 bases, leaving 6 bases of the junction unmatched. The CDR3 sequence is CATRVTGGGFF. CDR3 bases: TGTGCCACCAGGGTTACAGGGGGCGGGTTTTTT.

This chain connects TRBV7-2 to TRBJ1-1, with D perhaps TRBD1 (5 bases). Trimming removed 2 bases from V and 8 bases from J, with 9 bases in between. There are 12 residues in the CDR3. The germline V gene has CDR1 SGHTA and CDR2 FQGNSA. The CDR3: CASSLSRGEAFF. CDR3 in DNA: TGTGCCAGCAGCTTATCGCGGGGGGAAGCTTTCTTT.